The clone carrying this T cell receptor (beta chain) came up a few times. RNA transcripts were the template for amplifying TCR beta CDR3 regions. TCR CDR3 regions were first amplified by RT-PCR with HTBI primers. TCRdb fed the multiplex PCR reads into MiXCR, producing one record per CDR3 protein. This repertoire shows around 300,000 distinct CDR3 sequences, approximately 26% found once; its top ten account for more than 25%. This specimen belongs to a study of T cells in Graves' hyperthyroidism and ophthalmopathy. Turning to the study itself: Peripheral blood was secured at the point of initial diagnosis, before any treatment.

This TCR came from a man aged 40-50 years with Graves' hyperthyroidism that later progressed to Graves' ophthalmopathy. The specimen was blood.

CDR3 protein: CASSLNPGWGSAFAKNIQYF. The DNA for the CDR3 is TGTGCCAGCAGCCTAAATCCTGGGTGGGGTAGTGCTTTTGCCAAAAACATTCAGTACTTC. V is TRBV12-3 or TRBV12-4 and J is TRBJ2-4; no reliable D call. The CDR3 is 20 amino acids. V lost 6 bases and J lost 1, with 28 bases in between.